The 23 T cell receptor beta chains given below trace back to one sample, sequenced in a study of response to subunit inactivated influenza vaccine. TCRdb redid the calling of the RT-PCR reads with MiXCR, one entry per CDR3 protein. The sample records fewer than 800,000 distinct CDR3 sequences, roughly 14% being singletons. This specimen was PBMCs from blood, taken roughly 12 days after vaccination. Source of these receptors: a middle-aged man who received an inactivated influenza vaccine.

Many counts were recorded for this clonotype. The chain couples TRBV4-1 to TRBJ1-1; TRBD1 is a possible D gene (5 bases). The CDR3 runs 14 residues. The V end lost 4 bases, the J end lost 0 bases, and 9 bases lay between the germline ends. Germline CDR1 is MGHRA and CDR2 is YSYEKL. This chain's CDR3 is CASSRVGVNTEAFF. The CDR3 DNA is TGCGCCAGCAGCCGGGTAGGGGTGAACACTGAAGCTTTCTTT.

This chain uses TRBV5-1 with TRBJ1-6; TRBD1 might be the D (5 bases). CDR3 size: 14 residues. Trimming took off 4 bases at V and 8 bases at J, with 13 bases between the two ends. Germline CDR1 SGHRS, CDR2 YFSETQ. The CDR3 is CASSPTENDSPLHF. CDR3 DNA sequence: TGCGCCAGCAGCCCGACAGAGAATGATTCACCCCTCCACTTT.

V gene TRBV6-1 combines with J gene TRBJ2-7; 9 nucleotides align to TRBD1. J lost 4 bases, V lost 7 bases, and 11 bases had no gene match. This CDR3 region has 15 residues. Germline V gene data show CDR1 as MNHNS and CDR2 as SASEGT. CDR3 nucleotides: TGTGCCAGCACCGACCGGACAGGGGCCAAATACGAGCAGTACTTC. This translates into CASTDRTGAKYEQYF.

The CDR3, as DNA: TGTGCCAGCAGCTTGAAGCCCGCGGGAGAGTTGAGCGAGCAGTACTTC. Amino acid sequence: CASSLKPAGELSEQYF. This sequence joins TRBV5-6 and TRBJ2-7, with 7 bases aligning to TRBD2. Germline V gene lookup returns CDR1 SGHDT and CDR2 YYEEEE. The CDR3 runs 16 residues. V lost 1 base and J lost 6; bases outside the gene matches: 13.

The chain recombines TRBV18 with TRBJ2-1; TRBD2 agrees at 12 bases. Germline loops: CDR1 KGHSH, CDR2 LQKENI. The V segment lost 3 bases and the J segment 9 bases; nucleotides outside the gene matches: 6. This CDR3 contains 15 residues. CDR3 protein: CASSPTSGGSVEQFF. The DNA for the CDR3 is TGTGCCAGCTCACCGACTAGCGGGGGCTCGGTTGAGCAGTTCTTC.

The chain employs TRBV7-2 and TRBJ1-1; D possibly corresponds to TRBD1 (5 bases). V lost 5 bases to trimming and J lost 1 base, with 14 bases between them. The CDR3 spans 15 residues. Per the germline V gene, CDR1 is SGHTA and CDR2 is FQGNSA. CDR3 coding DNA: TGTGCCAGCAGCCCCCAGGGCCGTGCGAACACTGAAGCTTTCTTT. This translates into CASSPQGRANTEAFF.

This clonotype was observed a handful of times. V is TRBV20-1 and J is TRBJ1-1; D is ambiguous. The V gene lost 5 bases and the J gene lost 3 bases, with 7 bases spanning the gap. This CDR3 contains 11 residues. In germline, CDR1 is DFQATT, CDR2 SNEGSKA (reference sequence). CDR3 sequence: CSAREHTEAFF. The DNA for the CDR3 is TGCAGTGCTCGCGAGCACACTGAAGCTTTCTTT.

This clonotype turned up a few times. The gene calls are TRBV28 and TRBJ2-3; no definite D call. The V end was cut by 8 bases, the J end by 8 bases, with 11 bases between. Per the germline V gene, CDR1 is MDHEN and CDR2 is SYDVKM. The CDR3 extends over 11 amino acids. CDR3 loop: CASGRQGTQYF. CDR3 in DNA: TGTGCCAGCGGCAGGCAAGGTACGCAGTATTTT.

The chain is built from TRBV13 and TRBJ2-7; D may be TRBD1 (7 bases). This CDR3 has 18 residues. Trimming left V 2 bases short and J 2 bases short, with 22 bases between. Germline V lookup: CDR1 PRHDT, CDR2 FYEKMQ (reference sequence). CDR3 nucleotides: TGTGCCAGCAGCTTAAATCGCATACGCCGGGGGACAGCCTACGAGCAGTACTTC. Encoded protein: CASSLNRIRRGTAYEQYF. The full variable domain, its missing parts supplied by reference TRBV13 and TRBJ2-7, is AAGVIQSPRHLIKEKRETATLKCYPIPRHDTVYWYQQGPGQDPQFLISFYEKMQSDKGSIPDRFSAQQFSDYHSELNMSSLELGDSALYFCASSLNRIRRGTAYEQYFGPGTRLTVT.

There are many counts of this clonotype. This rearrangement joins TRBV9 to TRBJ2-1; D is perhaps TRBD1 (6 bases). The V gene lost 0 bases and the J gene lost 1 base, with 11 bases spanning the gap. The CDR3 totals 16 residues. Germline V CDR1 and CDR2: SGDLS, YYNGEE. The CDR3, as DNA: TGTGCCAGCAGCGTAGGGACAGTGGTATCCTACAATGAGCAGTTCTTC. Translated: CASSVGTVVSYNEQFF.

This rearrangement joins TRBV6-5 to TRBJ2-5; 9 bases are a match to TRBD2. The CDR3 has 17 amino acids. V dropped 4 bases and J dropped 2; count of bases not matched to a gene: 11. Germline CDR1 reads MNHEY; CDR2 reads SVGAGI. The CDR3 coding sequence is TGTGCCAGCAGTTGGCTAGCGGGGCCCCTCCCGCAAGAGACCCAGTACTTC. This encodes CASSWLAGPLPQETQYF.

This clonotype was counted a few times. The genes are TRBV4-3 and TRBJ2-2, with a tentative D call TRBD2 (7 bases). From germline, CDR1 is LGHNA and CDR2 YSLEER. CDR3 size: 15 residues. V was trimmed by 3 bases and J by 5 bases, leaving 13 bases between them. The CDR3 coding sequence is TGCGCCAGCAGCCATGGGGGGGCGGAGACCGGGGAGCTGTTTTTT. This translates into CASSHGGAETGELFF.

This rearrangement joins TRBV9 to TRBJ2-5; 13 positions match TRBD2. The J segment lost 5 bases and the V segment lost 3 bases, leaving 4 bases of the junction unmatched. This CDR3 contains 15 residues. Germline CDR1 SGDLS, CDR2 YYNGEE. The CDR3 DNA sequence: TGTGCCAGCAGCGGAGGGACTAGCGGGATTGAGACCCAGTACTTC. Amino acid sequence: CASSGGTSGIETQYF.

This clonotype came up a few times. The gene calls are TRBV5-1 and TRBJ2-1, with a weak D call TRBD1 (5 bases). The germline V and J ends were trimmed by 8 bases and 0 bases, with 12 bases remaining between them. CDR1 is SGHRS, CDR2 YFSETQ, per germline. The CDR3 is 14 residues long. This chain's CDR3 is CASHRTSSYNEQFF. The CDR3 DNA reads TGCGCCAGTCACAGGACCAGCTCCTACAATGAGCAGTTCTTC.

This clonotype was counted a few times. The chain links TRBV20-1 to TRBJ2-7; the D is unclear. Trimming pared 5 bases from V and 6 bases from J, leaving 20 bases between. Germline V gene lookup returns CDR1 DFQATT and CDR2 SNEGSKA (reference sequence). The CDR3 length is 14 residues. The CDR3 loop reads CSAGPRPGGIEQYF. CDR3 sequence (DNA): TGCAGTGCTGGACCGAGGCCAGGTGGCATCGAGCAGTACTTC.

The rearrangement joins TRBV20-1 to TRBJ2-3, with 9 bases aligning to TRBD2. Per the germline V gene, CDR1 is DFQATT and CDR2 is SNEGSKA (reference sequence). The CDR3 has 15 amino acids. The V and J ends lost 3 bases and 4 bases, in that order; junction bases with no gene match: 8. CDR3 amino acids: CSARKAGGPADTQYF. The CDR3 region has the DNA TGCAGTGCTAGGAAAGCGGGGGGCCCGGCAGATACGCAGTATTTT.

This clonotype came up many times. This chain uses TRBV5-1 with TRBJ2-2, with 7 nucleotides matching TRBD1. CDR1 is SGHRS and CDR2 is YFSETQ in the germline V gene. Losses at the gene ends were 4 bases for V and 3 bases for J; bases not matched to a gene: 6. The CDR3 is 15 residues long. The CDR3 DNA sequence: TGCGCCAGCAGCCTCTACGACAGGGACACCGGGGAGCTGTTTTTT. It encodes CASSLYDRDTGELFF.

The chain has TRBV15 and TRBJ2-7; D may be TRBD2 (6 bases). The V end lost 0 bases, the J end lost 2 bases, and 14 bases lay between the germline ends. The CDR3 is made up of 16 amino acids. Germline V gene lookup returns CDR1 LNHNV and CDR2 YYDKDF (reference sequence). CDR3 sequence: CATSRDPGGATYEQYF. The CDR3 DNA is TGTGCCACCAGCAGAGATCCCGGGGGTGCAACCTACGAGCAGTACTTC.

A single count supports this clonotype. V usage is TRBV7-2 and J usage is TRBJ2-3; the D gene could be TRBD1 or TRBD2 (7 bases each). V shed 4 bases and J shed 2 bases, with 19 bases lying between them. Germline CDR1 is SGHTA and CDR2 is FQGNSA. The CDR3 runs 17 residues. CDR3 amino acids: CASSSAAGQRVTDTQYF. The CDR3 DNA reads TGTGCCAGCAGCTCCGCAGCGGGACAGAGAGTCACAGATACGCAGTATTTT.

V usage is TRBV6-1 and J usage is TRBJ1-5; the match to TRBD1 covers 9 bases. The CDR3 runs 15 residues. Germline trimming cut 5 bases from V and 4 bases from J; bases unmatched to any gene: 6. In germline, CDR1 is MNHNS, CDR2 SASEGT. The CDR3 nucleotides read TGTGCCAGCAGTAGCGACAGGGGGGTGAATCAGCCCCAGCATTTT. Translated, it gives CASSSDRGVNQPQHF.

The chain couples TRBV28 to TRBJ1-2, with 7 positions matching TRBD1. V lost 2 bases, J lost 5 bases, and 5 bases stayed unmatched. The CDR3 is 14 amino acids. The germline V gene has CDR1 MDHEN and CDR2 SYDVKM. The CDR3 DNA reads TGTGCCAGCAGTTTAGACCGGGACAGTTATGGCTACACCTTC. It codes for CASSLDRDSYGYTF.

The rearrangement links TRBV9 to TRBJ2-3; 12 bases fit TRBD2. Unmatched junction bases numbered 3, after V lost 0 bases and J lost 1 base. CDR1 is SGDLS and CDR2 is YYNGEE in the germline V gene. This CDR3 is built from 17 residues. CDR3 amino acids: CASSVGTSGVGTDTQYF. The CDR3 bases are TGTGCCAGCAGCGTAGGGACTAGCGGGGTCGGCACAGATACGCAGTATTTT.

This clonotype occurred a few times. This chain joins TRBV4-3 and TRBJ1-1; TRBD1 matches 12 bases. The germline V gene has CDR1 LGHNA and CDR2 YSLEER. V lost 0 bases to trimming and J lost 6 bases; unmatched junction nucleotides: 14. The CDR3 contains 19 residues. CDR3 loop: CASSQETPGQGARRAEAFF. DNA for the CDR3: TGCGCCAGCAGCCAAGAGACCCCGGGACAGGGGGCGCGGAGAGCTGAAGCTTTCTTT.